Here is one T cell receptor (beta chain) with its context. These data belong to a study of blood T cell repertoires in COVID-19. Overall study context: COVID-19 samples collected from the United States, Italy and Spain covered acute and convalescent phases. T cells, B-cell-depleted T cells, or PBMCs provided the cDNA or gDNA that served as material.

The V and J ends lost 1 base and 3 bases respectively, with 6 bases between them. The length of the CDR3 is 13 residues. Germline values: CDR1 SGDLS, CDR2 YYNGEE. Original processing methods: The assay estimated nucleated cells by amplifying reference gene primers. Only in-frame clones appear in the TCRdb table, and some are missing; sequencing was by immunoSEQ multiplex PCR. The V and J calls and clone size are taken from that table; D and trimming were inferred from the DNA. The sample has some 200,000 clones; around nine tenths are singletons. The clonotype was recovered from a woman aged 40 to 50 with acute or convalescent COVID-19. Sequencing was done on a sample of peripheral blood. V gene TRBV9 combines with J gene TRBJ2-3; D not certain. Here the CDR3 DNA reads TGTGCCAGCAGCGTACTAATGACAGATACGCAGTATTTT. It yields the protein CASSVLMTDTQYF.